Below, 21 T cell receptor beta chains from the same sample are listed, as sequenced in a study of OX40 agonist ivuxolimab in advanced cancers. Sequencing used immunoSEQ multiplex PCR; TCRdb keeps in-frame clones, though not all of them. The sample lists tens of thousands of clones; about nine tenths were seen once. The sequences come from CD4+ or CD8+ T cells sorted from blood, collected in a trial of the OX40 agonist ivuxolimab. The origin of the receptors is an adult with an advanced solid tumor such as melanoma, head and neck, liver or kidney cancer.

The gene calls are TRBV19 and TRBJ1-1; perhaps TRBD1 as D (5 bases). Trimming shortened V by 4 bases and J by 4 bases, and 16 bases separated the two germline ends. CDR1 and CDR2 (germline): LNHDA, SQIVND (reference sequence). This CDR3 has 15 amino acids. This CDR3 reads CASSTRGGIFTEAFF. In DNA, the CDR3 is TGTGCCAGTAGTACCCGGGGGGGAATATTCACTGAAGCTTTCTTT.

This clone was detected once. The V call is TRBV5-6, the J call TRBJ1-2; D may be TRBD1 (6 bases). V was shortened by 3 bases and J by 2 bases, with 23 bases between the two germline ends. Germline V CDR1 and CDR2: SGHDT, YYEEEE. This CDR3 is built from 18 residues. Written as DNA, the CDR3 is TGTGCCAGCAGCTCTCATGGACAGCCTCTCGAATCGAACTATGGCTACACCTTC. Translated: CASSSHGQPLESNYGYTF. The full variable domain, rest sourced from reference TRBV5-6 and TRBJ1-2, is DAGVTQSPTHLIKTRGQQVTLRCSPKSGHDTVSWYQQALGQGPQFIFQYYEEEERQRGNFPDRFSGHQFPNYSSELNVNALLLGDSALYLCASSSHGQPLESNYGYTFGSGTRLTVV.

The chain carries TRBV7-3 and TRBJ2-3; 12 bases map to TRBD2. V lost 5 bases, J lost 3 bases, and 6 bases stayed unmatched. The germline gives CDR1 SGHTA, CDR2 FQGTGA. The CDR3 sequence is 16 residues long. In DNA, the CDR3 is TGTGCCAGCAGCCCGGGGCTAGCGGGAGGGACAGATACGCAGTATTTT. It codes for CASSPGLAGGTDTQYF. The complete variable domain, with remaining parts taken from reference TRBV7-3 and TRBJ2-3, reads GAGVSQTPSNKVTEKGKYVELRCDPISGHTALYWYRQSLGQGPEFLIYFQGTGAADDSGLPNDRFFAVRPEGSVSTLKIQRTERGDSAVYLCASSPGLAGGTDTQYFGPGTRLTVL.

J is TRBJ2-3 and V is TRBV5-1; TRBD1 might be the D (6 bases). Germline CDR1 is SGHRS and CDR2 is YFSETQ. V dropped 4 bases and J dropped 2 bases, with 11 bases sitting between them. There are 14 residues in the CDR3. As DNA, the CDR3 is TGCGCCAGCAGCCAGGGACAACACACAGATACGCAGTATTTT. It translates to CASSQGQHTDTQYF. Drawing the rest from reference TRBV5-1 and TRBJ2-3, the complete variable domain is KAGVTQTPRYLIKTRGQQVTLSCSPISGHRSVSWYQQTPGQGLQFLFEYFSETQRNKGNFPGRFSGRQFSNSRSEMNVSTLELGDSALYLCASSQGQHTDTQYFGPGTRLTVL.

This chain connects TRBV9 to TRBJ2-1, with 10 bases lining up with TRBD2. CDR1 and CDR2 from the germline V gene are SGDLS and YYNGEE. The V gene end was trimmed by 5 bases and the J gene end by 9 bases; junction bases not matched to a gene: 11. This CDR3 spans 15 amino acids. CDR3 nucleotide sequence: TGTGCCAGCAGTGAACTAGCGGGATCTTGGAGTGAGCAGTTCTTC. Protein product: CASSELAGSWSEQFF.

In DNA form, the CDR3 reads TGTGCCAGCAGAGTTCCCGACGGGGAGCTGTTTTTT. Protein: CASRVPDGELFF. J is TRBJ2-2 and V is TRBV28; D uncertain. Germline lookup yields CDR1 MDHEN and CDR2 SYDVKM. V shed 6 bases and J shed 7 bases, with 9 bases lying between them. This CDR3 region has 12 residues.

The DNA for the CDR3 is TGTGCCATCAGTGTGCAGGGTGGAGGGGAGACCCAGTACTTC. Its protein is CAISVQGGGETQYF. This chain connects TRBV10-3 to TRBJ2-5; D is perhaps TRBD2 (6 bases). Germline V gene sequence: CDR1 ENHRY, CDR2 SYGVKD. The V end was cut by 4 bases, the J end by 5 bases, with 14 bases between. The length of the CDR3 is 14 residues.

V and J are TRBV2 and TRBJ2-3; TRBD2 aligns across 7 bases. The CDR3 is 15 residues long. V dropped 6 bases and J dropped 3; count of bases not matched to a gene: 9. The germline gives CDR1 SNHLY, CDR2 FYNNEI. CDR3 coding DNA: TGTGCCAGCAGCCTCCTAGCGGAGGGGACAGATACGCAGTATTTT. Protein: CASSLLAEGTDTQYF. Supplemented by reference TRBV2 and TRBJ2-3, the full variable domain reads EPEVTQTPSHQVTQMGQEVILRCVPISNHLYFYWYRQILGQKVEFLVSFYNNEISEKSEIFDDQFSVERPDGSNFTLKIRSTKLEDSAMYFCASSLLAEGTDTQYFGPGTRLTVL.

The genes are TRBV30 and TRBJ2-7; 10 bases are shared with TRBD2. This CDR3 is 17 amino acids long. Germline V lookup: CDR1 GTSNPN, CDR2 SVGIG (reference sequence). V gave up 0 bases and J gave up 4 bases; unmatched junction bases: 12. The CDR3 sequence is CAWSVQGLATVQYEQYF. CDR3 coding DNA: TGTGCCTGGAGTGTACAGGGACTAGCGACGGTACAGTACGAGCAGTACTTC.

J is TRBJ2-2 and V is TRBV19, with D tentatively TRBD1 or TRBD2 (5 bases each). Germline CDR1 LNHDA, CDR2 SQIVND (reference sequence). With 2 bases removed from V and 0 bases from J, the gap between germline ends came to 13 bases. The CDR3 extends over 17 amino acids. CDR3 sequence (DNA): TGTGCCAGTAGTATAAGGTCAGGGACCACGAACACCGGGGAGCTGTTTTTT. It specifies CASSIRSGTTNTGELFF.

The V and J genes are TRBV25-1 and TRBJ2-3; 12 bases match TRBD2. CDR3 length: 17 residues. Germline CDR1 MGHDK, CDR2 SYGVNS. V dropped 3 bases and J dropped 4; count of bases not matched to a gene: 8. The chain's CDR3 is CASSDAASGRAADTQYF. CDR3 nucleotide sequence: TGTGCCAGCAGTGATGCGGCTAGCGGGAGGGCCGCAGATACGCAGTATTTT.

This chain joins TRBV6-5 and TRBJ1-3, with D perhaps matching TRBD1 (6 bases). CDR1 is MNHEY and CDR2 is SVGAGI in the germline V gene. Trimming removed 0 bases from V and 4 bases from J, with 13 bases in between. This CDR3 is built from 16 residues. The CDR3: CASSYSGQGLGNTIYF. In DNA form, the CDR3 reads TGTGCCAGCAGTTACTCCGGGCAGGGGCTGGGAAACACCATATATTTT.

The chain links TRBV13 to TRBJ2-1; 10 bases fit TRBD2. The CDR3 has 17 residues. Looked up from germline, CDR1 is PRHDT and CDR2 is FYEKMQ (reference sequence). Losses at the gene ends were 3 bases for V and 1 base for J; bases not matched to a gene: 6. CDR3 sequence (DNA): TGTGCCAGCAGCTTGCTAGCGGGAGTGAGGTCCTACAATGAGCAGTTCTTC. Translating gives CASSLLAGVRSYNEQFF.

V gene TRBV28 combines with J gene TRBJ2-1; 14 bases line up with TRBD2. Per the germline V gene, CDR1 is MDHEN and CDR2 is SYDVKM. This CDR3 is 15 amino acids long. With V trimmed by 7 bases and J by 9 bases, 8 bases remained unmatched. In nucleotides, the CDR3 is TGTGCCAGCAATGCCGGGACTAGCGGGAGTTTTGAGCAGTTCTTC. Translating gives CASNAGTSGSFEQFF.

This chain connects TRBV2 to TRBJ2-5; no definite D call. V lost 7 bases to trimming and J lost 1 base, with 7 bases between them. The CDR3 consists of 12 residues. CDR1 and CDR2 from the germline V gene are SNHLY and FYNNEI. The CDR3 spells CASTLAQETQYF. The DNA for the CDR3 is TGTGCCAGCACATTGGCCCAAGAGACCCAGTACTTC.

The rearrangement uses TRBV20-1 and TRBJ2-7, with D unresolved. From germline, CDR1 is DFQATT and CDR2 SNEGSKA (reference sequence). The CDR3 runs 11 residues. Trimming removed 6 bases from V and 0 bases from J, with 6 bases in between. CDR3 DNA sequence: TGCAGTGCGCATGACTCCTACGAGCAGTACTTC. This encodes CSAHDSYEQYF.

V usage is TRBV5-6 and J usage is TRBJ2-5; TRBD1 is a possible D gene (8 bases). This CDR3 is 15 amino acids long. Germline lookup yields CDR1 SGHDT and CDR2 YYEEEE. V gave up 0 bases and J gave up 4 bases, with 13 bases separating them. The CDR3 loop reads CASSLVQGGIETQYF. The CDR3 nucleotides are TGTGCCAGCAGCTTGGTACAGGGGGGGATAGAGACCCAGTACTTC.

The chain employs TRBV5-1 and TRBJ2-5, with TRBD1 identical over 10 bases. The CDR3 is 15 amino acids. Germline CDR1 and CDR2: SGHRS and YFSETQ. Trimming took 4 bases from V and 3 from J; bases not matched to a gene: 6. For the CDR3, the DNA is TGCGCCAGCAGCATCGCCGGGACAGGGGAAGAGACCCAGTACTTC. Its translation is CASSIAGTGEETQYF.

V is TRBV6-5 and J is TRBJ1-4; 10 bases align to TRBD1. The CDR3 covers 15 residues. V dropped 0 bases and J dropped 8; count of bases not matched to a gene: 3. CDR1 and CDR2 from the germline V gene are MNHEY and SVGAGI. The CDR3 DNA reads as TGTGCCAGCAGTTACTCGACAGGGGGCCAGGAAAAACTGTTTTTT. It is translated as CASSYSTGGQEKLFF.

Comment on this clone: The junction departs from the called germline gene at one end, perhaps through a read error. This rearrangement joins TRBV5-4 to TRBJ1-2; D not resolved. CDR1 and CDR2 from the germline V gene are SGHNT and YYREEE (reference sequence). This CDR3 has 15 amino acids. The CDR3 sequence: CTSSLYGTRDYGYTF. The CDR3 region has the DNA TGTACCAGCAGCTTGTACGGTACCCGGGACTATGGCTACACCTTC.

The chain uses TRBV6-5 and TRBJ1-1, with D possibly being TRBD1 (5 bases). The CDR3 loop spans 16 amino acids. Germline V gene lookup returns CDR1 MNHEY and CDR2 SVGAGI. With 0 bases removed from V and 5 bases from J, the gap between germline ends came to 16 bases. In DNA form, the CDR3 reads TGTGCCAGCAGTTACTCAGGGACCGGGGGGTGGACTGAAGCTTTCTTT. Translation: CASSYSGTGGWTEAFF.